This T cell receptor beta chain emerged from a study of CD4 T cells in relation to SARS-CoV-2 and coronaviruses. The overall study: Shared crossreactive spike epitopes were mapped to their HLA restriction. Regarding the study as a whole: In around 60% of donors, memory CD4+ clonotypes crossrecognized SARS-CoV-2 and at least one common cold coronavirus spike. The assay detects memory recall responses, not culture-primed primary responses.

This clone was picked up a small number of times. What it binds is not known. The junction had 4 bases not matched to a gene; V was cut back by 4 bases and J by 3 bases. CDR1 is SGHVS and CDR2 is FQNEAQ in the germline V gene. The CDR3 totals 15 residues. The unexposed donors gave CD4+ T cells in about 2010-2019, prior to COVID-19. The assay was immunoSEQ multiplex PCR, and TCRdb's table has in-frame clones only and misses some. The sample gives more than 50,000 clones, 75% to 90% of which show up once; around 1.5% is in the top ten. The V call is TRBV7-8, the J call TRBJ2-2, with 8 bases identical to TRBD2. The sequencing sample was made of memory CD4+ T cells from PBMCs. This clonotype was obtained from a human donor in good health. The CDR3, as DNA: TGTGCCAGCAGCTCGAGCGGGAGAGACACCGGGGAGCTGTTTTTT. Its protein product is CASSSSGRDTGELFF.